This TCR beta chain emerged from a study of identical twins. General study points: Cross-sectional statistical analysis was relied on for the conclusions, without the same donors being followed. Out-of-frame alpha sequences common to twins exhibited a surplus of low generation probability.

With respect to this clonotype: Its target is unknown.

After template switching added a universal primer site, the resulting cDNA carried unique molecular identifiers. One entry per CDR3 protein, called by TCRdb with MiXCR from the 5' RACE reads. The top ten clones hold roughly 3% of a sample with some 500,000 distinct CDR3 sequences, nearly 10% of them seen once. The length of the CDR3 is 17 residues. V gave up 2 bases and J gave up 0 bases, with 14 bases separating them. CDR1 is MNHEY and CDR2 is SMNVEV in the germline V gene (reference sequence). The data were also submitted as part of a second study, on yellow fever vaccine responses in identical twins.

This receptor was taken from a woman between 18 and 29 years old in good health. This chain uses TRBV27 with TRBJ2-1; D is possibly TRBD2 (6 bases). Material: PBMCs. CDR3 loop: CASSLILLGGSYNEQFF. The CDR3 coding sequence is TGTGCCAGCAGTTTAATTCTTCTCGGGGGCTCCTACAATGAGCAGTTCTTC.